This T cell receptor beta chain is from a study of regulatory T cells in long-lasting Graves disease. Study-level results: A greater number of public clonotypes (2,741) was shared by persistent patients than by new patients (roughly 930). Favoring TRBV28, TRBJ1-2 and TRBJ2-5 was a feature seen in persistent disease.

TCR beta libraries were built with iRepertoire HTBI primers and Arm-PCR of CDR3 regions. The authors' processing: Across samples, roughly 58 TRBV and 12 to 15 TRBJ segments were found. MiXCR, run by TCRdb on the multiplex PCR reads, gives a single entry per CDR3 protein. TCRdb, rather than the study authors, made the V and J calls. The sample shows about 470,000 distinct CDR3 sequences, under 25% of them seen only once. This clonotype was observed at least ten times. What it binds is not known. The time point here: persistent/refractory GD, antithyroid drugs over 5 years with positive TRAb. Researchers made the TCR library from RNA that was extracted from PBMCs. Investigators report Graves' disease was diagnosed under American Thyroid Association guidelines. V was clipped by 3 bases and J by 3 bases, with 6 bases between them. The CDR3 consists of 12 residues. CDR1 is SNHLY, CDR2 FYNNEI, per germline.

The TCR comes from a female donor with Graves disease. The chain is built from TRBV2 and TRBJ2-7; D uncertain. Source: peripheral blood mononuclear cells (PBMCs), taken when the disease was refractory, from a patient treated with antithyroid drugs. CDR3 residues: CASSDWGYEQYF. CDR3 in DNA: TGTGCCAGCAGTGATTGGGGCTACGAGCAGTACTTC.